This T cell receptor beta chain was recovered during a study of OX40 agonist ivuxolimab in advanced cancers. Across the study: Every patient in dose escalation had hepatocellular carcinoma, melanoma, renal cell or head and neck cancer. Past anti-PD-1, anti-PD-L1 or anti-CTLA-4 therapy was accepted, and around 40% had received some. Overall study results and limits: At 0.1 to 3.0 mg/kg and by week 6, clonal expansion occurred in CD4+ and CD8+ blood T cells. Relative to CD4+, CD8+ T cells held more expanded clones on average.

Of note for this clone: Its antigen remains unidentified.

Trimming removed 5 bases from V and 4 bases from J, with 12 bases in between. CDR1 and CDR2 from the germline V gene are LGHNT and FRNRAP. This CDR3 comprises 13 residues. The protocol was immunoSEQ multiplex PCR, while the TCRdb copy is restricted to in-frame clones and leaves out a portion. Of some 60,000 clones in the sample, approximately 86% are singletons; the top ten hold roughly 4%. This receptor was obtained from an adult with an advanced solid tumor such as melanoma, head and neck, liver or kidney cancer. Here the sequenced sample was CD4+ or CD8+ T cells sorted from blood, taken in a trial of the OX40 agonist ivuxolimab. The chain combines TRBV12-5 with TRBJ2-7; perhaps TRBD1 as D (5 bases). The CDR3 nucleotides are TGTGCTAGTGGTAGGGGTAGTGGATACGAGCAGTACTTC. It codes for CASGRGSGYEQYF. The full variable domain, rest sourced from reference TRBV12-5 and TRBJ2-7, is DARVTQTPRHKVTEMGQEVTMRCQPILGHNTVFWYRQTMMQGLELLAYFRNRAPLDDSGMPKDRFSAEMPDATLATLKIQPSEPRDSAVYFCASGRGSGYEQYFGPGTRLTVT.